The 6 T cell receptor beta chains given below trace back to one sample, sequenced in a study of technical replicates of blood from a handful of donors listed by TCRdb under 2017. Libraries were prepared through the immunoSEQ multiplex PCR assay. In TCRdb, the immuneACCESS table is reduced to in-frame sequences with V and J assigned. These tables do not hold every clone; where another copy was compared, an unresolved V gene accounts for under half, and the others remain unexplained. For this sample there are tens of thousands of clones; about 94% appear just once. The ten largest clones capture roughly 0.4% of the sample. The sample consisted of T cells isolated from PBMCs. All receptors come from a human donor in good health.

This clone was detected once. The V call is TRBV10-1, the J call TRBJ2-2; D uncertain. Per the germline V gene, CDR1 is WNHNN and CDR2 is SYGVQD (reference sequence). V was cut by 8 bases and J by 2 bases, with 6 bases left in between. This CDR3 comprises 12 residues. The DNA of the CDR3 is TGCGCCAGCGGCGGTAACACCGGGGAGCTGTTTTTT. Its protein product is CASGGNTGELFF.

In DNA, the CDR3 is TGTGCCAGTAGTATATCATTCTCTGGGGCCAACGTCCTGACTTTC. Protein product: CASSISFSGANVLTF. This chain connects TRBV19 to TRBJ2-6; D call uncertain. Germline V gene lookup returns CDR1 LNHDA and CDR2 SQIVND (reference sequence). Trimming took off 2 bases at V and 0 bases at J, with 5 bases between the two ends. This CDR3 is built from 15 residues.

The chain combines TRBV10-2 with TRBJ1-3; 7 nucleotides match TRBD1. Germline V lookup: CDR1 WSHSY, CDR2 SAAADI. The CDR3 is made up of 16 amino acids. The V and J ends lost 8 bases and 3 bases, in that order; junction bases with no gene match: 13. In DNA form, the CDR3 reads TGCGCCAGCGCACTATCCCGGGACAGAATTGGAAACACCATATATTTT. The encoded protein is CASALSRDRIGNTIYF.

V is TRBV4-2 and J is TRBJ2-3; 8 bases align to TRBD1. Germline assignment: CDR1 LGHNA and CDR2 YNFKEQ. The trim removed 4 bases at V and 5 bases at J, leaving 11 bases unmatched. There are 16 residues in the CDR3. The CDR3 nucleotides read TGTGCCAGCAGCCGCCGGGGACAGGATGGAGGAGATACGCAGTATTTT. Amino acid sequence: CASSRRGQDGGDTQYF.

This chain links TRBV27 with TRBJ2-7; D may be TRBD2 (5 bases). Trimming took 2 bases from V and 2 from J, leaving 7 bases between them. Looked up from germline, CDR1 is MNHEY and CDR2 is SMNVEV (reference sequence). The CDR3 loop spans 13 amino acids. The CDR3 is CASSLEGPYEQYF. CDR3 nucleotides: TGTGCCAGCAGTTTAGAGGGTCCCTACGAGCAGTACTTC.

This sequence joins TRBV10-1 and TRBJ2-2; D might be TRBD1 (5 bases). Per the germline V gene, CDR1 is WNHNN and CDR2 is SYGVQD (reference sequence). Trimming took 6 bases from V and 4 from J, leaving 6 bases between them. The CDR3 runs to 12 residues. In DNA form, the CDR3 reads TGCGCCAGCAGCGACAGCACCGGGGAGCTGTTTTTT. It codes for CASSDSTGELFF.